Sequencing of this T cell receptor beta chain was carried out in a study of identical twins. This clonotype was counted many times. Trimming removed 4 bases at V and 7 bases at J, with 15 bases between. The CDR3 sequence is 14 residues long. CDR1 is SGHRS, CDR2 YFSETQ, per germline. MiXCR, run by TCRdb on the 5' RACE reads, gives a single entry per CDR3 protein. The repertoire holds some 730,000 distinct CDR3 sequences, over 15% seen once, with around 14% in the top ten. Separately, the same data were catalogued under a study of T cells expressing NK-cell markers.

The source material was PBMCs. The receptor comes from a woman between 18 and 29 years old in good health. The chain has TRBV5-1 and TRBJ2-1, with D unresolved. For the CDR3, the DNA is TGCGCCAGCAGCCTAGACGGTCGTTGGAATGAGCAGTTCTTC. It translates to CASSLDGRWNEQFF.